The clone carrying this TCR beta chain has at least ten counts. TCRdb redid the calling of the 5' RACE reads with MiXCR, one entry per CDR3 protein. The repertoire holds some 38,000 distinct CDR3 sequences, with 7.5% as singletons. This sample stems from a study of spatial heterogeneity in lung cancer. Study summary: Detection of beta-chain sequences consistently exceeded that of alpha-chain sequences.

Sample time point: sample taken at primary tumor resection. Untreated early-stage non-small cell lung cancer patients, approximately 76 in total, were the donors. CDR1 is LNHNV, CDR2 YYDKDF, per germline (reference sequence). CDR3 size: 15 residues. The ends were cut back, 0 bases at V and 0 bases at J, with 8 bases in the middle. The source is a male donor with early-stage non-small cell lung cancer. Here the sequenced sample was PBMCs, taken at surgery. The chain uses TRBV15 and TRBJ2-5; TRBD1 might be the D (6 bases). The CDR3 DNA follows: TGTGCCACCAGCAGAGATTACAGGGACCAAGAGACCCAGTACTTC. Protein product: CATSRDYRDQETQYF.